This T cell receptor (beta chain) was identified in a study of regulatory T cells in long-lasting Graves disease. For the study at large: For a period under 3 months, newly diagnosed Graves' patients had taken antithyroid drugs.

Findings and caveats of the study: Study was limited to peripheral blood, excluding thyroid tissue.

Time point here: newly diagnosed GD, antithyroid drugs for less than 3 months. PBMC RNA served as the TCR library source. This clonotype was counted ten times or more. Its matching antigen is unknown. The CDR3 totals 12 residues. Trimming removed 6 bases at V and 5 bases at J, with 13 bases between. The V gene's germline CDR1 is DFQATT and CDR2 SNEGSKA (reference sequence). According to the study, TCR beta libraries were built with iRepertoire HTBI primers and CDR3-region Arm-PCR. TCRdb redid the calling of the multiplex PCR reads with MiXCR, one entry per CDR3 protein. The repertoire holds 360,000 or so distinct CDR3 sequences, with around 15% as singletons. The sample was also linked to a second study, of T cells in Graves' hyperthyroidism and ophthalmopathy. That paper notes: Also found in blood were most expanded thyroid clonotypes above 0.001.

The clonotype was recovered from a young woman with Graves disease. Sequencing was performed on peripheral blood mononuclear cells (PBMCs), taken at new diagnosis, from a patient treated with antithyroid drugs. This sequence joins TRBV20-1 and TRBJ2-5; D is perhaps TRBD1 (6 bases). The CDR3 DNA sequence: TGCAGTGCAAACAGGGAAGGGGAGACCCAGTACTTC. It codes for CSANREGETQYF.